Listed here is a single T cell receptor beta chain. The antigen is undetermined. The time point: newly diagnosed GD, antithyroid drugs for less than 3 months. Scientists built the TCR library using RNA that was extracted from PBMCs. Sequencing libraries for TCR beta were prepared with iRepertoire HTBI primers and Arm-PCR of CDR3 regions. One entry per CDR3 protein results from TCRdb running MiXCR on the multiplex PCR reads. The data show about 620,000 distinct CDR3 sequences, approximately 15% seen once. This sample is drawn from a study of regulatory T cells in long-lasting Graves disease. V was clipped by 0 bases and J by 9 bases; unmatched bases: 10. The CDR3 spans 15 residues. Looked up from germline, CDR1 is DFQATT and CDR2 is SNEGSKA (reference sequence). Study-level findings and limits: It was possible that the small sample size reduced accuracy.

These same data were also listed under a study on T cells in Graves' hyperthyroidism and ophthalmopathy. That publication notes: Blood samples included most of the expanded thyroid clonotypes exceeding 0.001. Onset of ophthalmopathy came a median about 6.5 months after the model predicted it.

This chain uses TRBV20-1 with TRBJ2-3; 9 nucleotides line up with TRBD2. This clonotype was obtained from a woman aged 25 to 39 with Graves disease. The specimen was peripheral blood mononuclear cells (PBMCs), collected at new diagnosis, from a patient treated with antithyroid drugs. CDR3 in DNA: TGCAGTGCTAGAGAAAGCGGGAGGCCCGGGGACACGCAGTATTTT. Amino acids: CSARESGRPGDTQYF.